Following are 8 T cell receptor beta chains from one sample sequenced in a study of human T cells and chemical hapten exposure. The time point was: pre-sensitization, week 0. As to treatment: therapeutic diphenylcyclopropenone sensitization with weekly scalp DPC. MiXCR, applied by TCRdb to the RACE reads, yields one record per CDR3 protein. The repertoire includes some 98,000 distinct CDR3 sequences, 10% to 12% of them detected once, and around 3.3% sits in the top ten. Source: whole blood, taken in connection with sensitization to the hapten diphenylcyclopropenone (DPC). The source of these receptors is a woman aged 55-75 years with alopecia areata. Some clones in this sample may be carry-over from other donors' samples.

This chain links TRBV5-1 with TRBJ2-3, with D unclear. V lost 3 bases, J lost 6 bases, and 14 bases lay in between. The germline V gene has CDR1 SGHRS and CDR2 YFSETQ. The CDR3 spans 14 residues. In DNA, the CDR3 is TGCGCCAGCAGCTCCGGGTCAGAGTGGGATACGCAGTATTTT. It specifies CASSSGSEWDTQYF.

This clonotype has at least ten counts. This chain connects TRBV5-1 to TRBJ2-5; tentatively, D is TRBD2 (6 bases). The CDR3 runs 15 residues. V shed 5 bases and J shed 2 bases, with 16 bases lying between them. Germline V CDR1 and CDR2: SGHRS, YFSETQ. The CDR3: CASRPADYPQETQYF. The CDR3 nucleotides read TGCGCCAGCAGACCGGCGGACTACCCTCAAGAGACCCAGTACTTC.

This clonotype was recorded a few times. The rearrangement uses TRBV3-1 and TRBJ1-5; maybe TRBD1 (5 bases). The V and J ends lost 0 bases and 3 bases respectively, with 9 bases between them. Germline values: CDR1 LGHDT, CDR2 YNNKEL (reference sequence). The CDR3 loop spans 15 amino acids. CDR3 in amino acids: CASSQDVGVNQPQHF. In DNA form, the CDR3 reads TGTGCCAGCAGCCAAGATGTAGGGGTCAATCAGCCCCAGCATTTT.

At least ten counts were recorded for this clonotype. The rearrangement joins TRBV4-2 to TRBJ1-6, with no clear D. The ends were cut back, 3 bases at V and 4 bases at J, with 10 bases in the middle. Germline assignment: CDR1 LGHNA and CDR2 YNFKEQ. The CDR3 loop spans 15 amino acids. CDR3 DNA: TGTGCCAGCAGCCAGGGCAGCTCGTATAATTCACCCCTCCACTTT. As protein: CASSQGSSYNSPLHF.

For this clonotype: A read error is likely, as this CDR3 ends without the conserved phenylalanine or tryptophan. V and J are TRBV2 and TRBJ1-1, with D possibly being TRBD1 (6 bases). Per the germline V gene, CDR1 is SNHLY and CDR2 is FYNNEI. The CDR3 has 16 amino acids. The V and J ends lost 3 bases and 2 bases respectively, with 16 bases between them. CDR3 in amino acids: CASSDYLGRGNTEAFL. The CDR3 bases are TGTGCCAGCAGTGACTACCTTGGCAGGGGAAACACTGAAGCTTTCCTT.

The chain is built from TRBV20-1 and TRBJ1-1; TRBD1 is a possible D gene (6 bases). V gave up 5 bases and J gave up 4 bases, with 17 bases separating them. The CDR3 consists of 14 residues. CDR1 is DFQATT, CDR2 SNEGSKA, per germline (reference sequence). The CDR3 here is CSAGGQTGLTEAFF. DNA for the CDR3: TGCAGTGCTGGTGGACAGACGGGTCTCACTGAAGCTTTCTTT.

This clonotype was detected only a few times. V is TRBV20-1 and J is TRBJ2-7; 7 bases map to TRBD2. The CDR3 has 15 residues. V lost 3 bases, J lost 3 bases, and 11 bases stayed unmatched. Germline CDR1 reads DFQATT; CDR2 reads SNEGSKA (reference sequence). The CDR3 loop reads CSASQRGGLVYEQYF. The CDR3 DNA is TGCAGTGCTAGTCAACGGGGAGGGTTAGTCTACGAGCAGTACTTC.

The chain has TRBV25-1 and TRBJ1-2; D is ambiguous. V gave up 5 bases and J gave up 1 base, with 14 bases separating them. This CDR3 comprises 15 residues. CDR1 and CDR2 from the germline V gene are MGHDK and SYGVNS. CDR3 sequence: CASSPPDGHNYGYTF. As DNA, the CDR3 is TGTGCCAGCAGTCCACCTGACGGGCATAACTATGGCTACACCTTC.